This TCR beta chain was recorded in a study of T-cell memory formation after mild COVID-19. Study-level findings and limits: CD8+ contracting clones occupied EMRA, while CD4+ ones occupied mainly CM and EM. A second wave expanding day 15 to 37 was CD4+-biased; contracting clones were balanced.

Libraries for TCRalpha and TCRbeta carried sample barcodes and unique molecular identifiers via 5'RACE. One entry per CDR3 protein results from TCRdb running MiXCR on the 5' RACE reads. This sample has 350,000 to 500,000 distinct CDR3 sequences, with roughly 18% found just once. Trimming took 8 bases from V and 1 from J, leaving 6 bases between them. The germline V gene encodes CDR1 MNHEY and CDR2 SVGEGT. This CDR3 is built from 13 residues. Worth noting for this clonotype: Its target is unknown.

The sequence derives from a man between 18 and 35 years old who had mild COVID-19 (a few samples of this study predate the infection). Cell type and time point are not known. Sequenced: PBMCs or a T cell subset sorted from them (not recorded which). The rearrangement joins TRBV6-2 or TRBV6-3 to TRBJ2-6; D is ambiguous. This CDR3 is CASAASGANVLTF. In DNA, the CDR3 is TGTGCCAGCGCCGCATCTGGGGCCAACGTCCTGACTTTC.